Each of the 23 T cell receptor beta chains below was sequenced from the same sample in a study of OX40 agonist ivuxolimab in advanced cancers. Some clones are missing from TCRdb's copy, which holds only in-frame ones; the method was immunoSEQ multiplex PCR. The data contain 65,000 to 95,000 clones, over 75% of them seen just once; the ten biggest clones take up 6.2%. This sample comprised CD4+ or CD8+ T cells sorted from blood, obtained in a trial of the OX40 agonist ivuxolimab. All receptors derive from an adult with an advanced solid tumor such as melanoma, head and neck, liver or kidney cancer.

The chain is built from TRBV27 and TRBJ2-3; 8 nucleotides match TRBD2. J gave up 5 bases and V 2 bases, and 6 bases lay outside the gene matches. Germline CDR1 is MNHEY and CDR2 is SMNVEV (reference sequence). The CDR3 sequence is 15 residues long. In nucleotides, the CDR3 is TGTGCCAGCAGTTTAACCGGACTAGCCCAAGATACGCAGTATTTT. It specifies CASSLTGLAQDTQYF.

The V and J genes are TRBV2 and TRBJ1-2; D is uncertain. Germline assignment: CDR1 SNHLY and CDR2 FYNNEI. The CDR3 covers 12 residues. Trimming pared 11 bases from V and 0 bases from J, leaving 10 bases between. The CDR3 loop is CASQTANYGYTF. The DNA of the CDR3 is TGTGCCTCACAGACGGCTAACTATGGCTACACCTTC.

The chain employs TRBV5-5 and TRBJ1-1; tentative D call: TRBD1 (5 bases). The CDR3 is 14 residues long. The V end was cut by 0 bases, the J end by 6 bases, with 12 bases between. Germline lookup yields CDR1 SGHKS and CDR2 YYEKEE (reference sequence). CDR3 loop: CASSLGDPWAEAFF. The CDR3 DNA follows: TGTGCCAGCAGCTTGGGGGACCCATGGGCTGAAGCTTTCTTT. The full variable domain, in which reference TRBV5-5 and TRBJ1-1 provide the parts outside the CDR3, is DAGVTQSPTHLIKTRGQQVTLRCSPISGHKSVSWYQQVLGQGPQFIFQYYEKEERGRGNFPDRFSARQFPNYSSELNVNALLLGDSALYLCASSLGDPWAEAFFGQGTRLTVV.

The V call is TRBV6-6, the J call TRBJ1-1, with D possibly being TRBD1 (5 bases). V lost 0 bases to trimming and J lost 2 bases, with 7 bases between them. The CDR3 spans 14 residues. Germline loops: CDR1 MNHNY, CDR2 SVGAGI (reference sequence). CDR3 loop: CASSYSTANTEAFF. In DNA, the CDR3 is TGTGCCAGCAGTTACTCGACAGCCAACACTGAAGCTTTCTTT.

V and J are TRBV15 and TRBJ2-5; 7 nucleotides match TRBD2. The CDR3 contains 14 residues. Germline lookup yields CDR1 LNHNV and CDR2 YYDKDF (reference sequence). V trimming: 6 bases; J trimming: 7 bases; junction bases outside the gene matches: 11. CDR3 DNA: TGTGCCACCAGATACCGGGGGGTCACGGGGACCCAGTACTTC. Protein product: CATRYRGVTGTQYF.

This clone was recorded only once. The chain employs TRBV27 and TRBJ2-1, with 9 bases identical to TRBD2. Germline lookup yields CDR1 MNHEY and CDR2 SMNVEV (reference sequence). This CDR3 region has 18 residues. Unmatched junction bases numbered 15, after V lost 5 bases and J lost 4 bases. CDR3 region: CASSAIHSIAGAYNEQFF. The CDR3, as DNA: TGTGCCAGCAGTGCGATACACTCAATAGCGGGGGCGTACAATGAGCAGTTCTTC.

This chain uses TRBV21-1 with TRBJ1-1. TRBV21-1 represents a pseudogene. The length of the CDR3 is 14 residues. The CDR3 sequence: CASSSRVGSAEAFF. The DNA for the CDR3 is TGTGCCAGCAGCAGTAGGGTCGGGAGCGCTGAAGCTTTCTTT.

This chain uses TRBV7-9 with TRBJ2-5, with D perhaps TRBD1 (6 bases). Germline V CDR1 and CDR2: SEHNR, FQNEAQ (reference sequence). The ends were cut back, 0 bases at V and 2 bases at J, with 10 bases in the middle. CDR3 length equals 15 residues. CDR3 region: CASSLARGWQETQYF. DNA for the CDR3: TGTGCCAGCAGCTTAGCGAGGGGGTGGCAAGAGACCCAGTACTTC.

Only a few counts were recorded for this clone. The chain carries TRBV13 and TRBJ2-3; D call uncertain. V lost 2 bases and J lost 0, with 12 bases in between. The CDR3 is 16 residues long. In germline, CDR1 is PRHDT, CDR2 FYEKMQ (reference sequence). DNA for the CDR3: TGTGCCAGCAGCTTATCCCCACAGCCTAGCACAGATACGCAGTATTTT. Encoded protein: CASSLSPQPSTDTQYF.

V is TRBV5-1 and J is TRBJ2-1, with 9 positions matching TRBD2. Germline values: CDR1 SGHRS, CDR2 YFSETQ. V gave up 4 bases and J gave up 8 bases; unmatched junction bases: 10. This CDR3 is 15 amino acids long. The DNA of the CDR3 is TGCGCCAGCAGCCCCGGGGCTAGCGGGATGGATGAGCAGTTCTTC. Protein: CASSPGASGMDEQFF. Variable domain in full (rest from reference TRBV5-1 and TRBJ2-1): KAGVTQTPRYLIKTRGQQVTLSCSPISGHRSVSWYQQTPGQGLQFLFEYFSETQRNKGNFPGRFSGRQFSNSRSEMNVSTLELGDSALYLCASSPGASGMDEQFFGPGTRLTVL.

The chain joins TRBV2 to TRBJ2-5; unclear D gene. Germline loops: CDR1 SNHLY, CDR2 FYNNEI. V lost 8 bases and J 4 bases, leaving 5 bases between the germline ends. CDR3 size: 10 residues. CDR3 in amino acids: CASGGETQYF. Written as DNA, the CDR3 is TGTGCCAGCGGCGGAGAGACCCAGTACTTC. Variable domain in full (rest from reference TRBV2 and TRBJ2-5): EPEVTQTPSHQVTQMGQEVILRCVPISNHLYFYWYRQILGQKVEFLVSFYNNEISEKSEIFDDQFSVERPDGSNFTLKIRSTKLEDSAMYFCASGGETQYFGPGTRLLVL.

The J gene is TRBJ2-2, the V gene TRBV30; 9 bases map to TRBD2. The germline gives CDR1 GTSNPN, CDR2 SVGIG (reference sequence). The ends lost 0 bases at V and 5 bases at J; junction bases unmatched: 7. The CDR3 has 16 amino acids. Here the CDR3 DNA reads TGTGCCTGGAGTGTTCTAGCGGGAATGTCTACCGGGGAGCTGTTTTTT. This codes for CAWSVLAGMSTGELFF.

This chain joins TRBV5-5 and TRBJ1-1, with no clear D. CDR1 SGHKS and CDR2 YYEKEE come from the germline V gene (reference sequence). The CDR3 consists of 13 residues. Trimming stripped 3 bases from V and 5 bases from J, with 11 bases between. This CDR3 is CASSSLTETEAFF. The DNA for the CDR3 is TGTGCCAGCAGCTCACTCACTGAGACTGAAGCTTTCTTT.

The rearrangement links TRBV11-2 to TRBJ2-5; 8 nucleotides align to TRBD2. Trimming cost V 5 bases and J 4 bases; bases outside gene matches: 3. The CDR3 has 13 residues. The germline V gene has CDR1 SGHAT and CDR2 FQNNGV. CDR3 bases: TGTGCCAGCAGCCCGGGGGGGGGAGAGACCCAGTACTTC. Its translation: CASSPGGGETQYF.

The chain is built from TRBV6-6 and TRBJ1-2; 7 bases match TRBD1. The CDR3 loop spans 15 amino acids. V lost 2 bases to trimming and J lost 2 bases; unmatched junction nucleotides: 5. CDR1 and CDR2 from the germline V gene are MNHNY and SVGAGI (reference sequence). The CDR3 DNA is TGTGCCAGCAGTTACATAGGGACAGCAAACTATGGCTACACCTTC. The encoded protein is CASSYIGTANYGYTF.

The chain carries TRBV5-1 and TRBJ2-3; 8 nucleotides line up with TRBD1. This CDR3 contains 15 residues. The ends lost 4 bases at V and 3 bases at J; junction bases unmatched: 7. Germline values: CDR1 SGHRS, CDR2 YFSETQ. The CDR3 nucleotides are TGCGCCAGCAGCCGACAGGGGAGCGAAACAGATACGCAGTATTTT. Residues: CASSRQGSETDTQYF.

This chain joins TRBV28 and TRBJ2-7, with 7 bases identical to TRBD1. This CDR3 region has 15 residues. Germline assignment: CDR1 MDHEN and CDR2 SYDVKM. Trimming at V came to 5 bases and at J to 6 bases, leaving 13 bases not matched to a gene. CDR3 sequence: CASSPRQGRIGEQYF. The CDR3 bases are TGTGCCAGCAGTCCCAGACAGGGTAGAATAGGCGAGCAGTACTTC.

The chain couples TRBV5-1 to TRBJ1-6, with a tentative D call TRBD1 (6 bases). V was pared by 5 bases and J by 9 bases, with 18 bases between. CDR1 is SGHRS and CDR2 is YFSETQ in the germline V gene. CDR3 size: 15 residues. CDR3: CASRHTQGGISPLHF. In nucleotides, the CDR3 is TGCGCCAGCAGACATACACAGGGTGGTATTTCACCCCTCCACTTT.

This chain connects TRBV2 to TRBJ1-1, with TRBD1 as a possible D gene (5 bases). V was trimmed by 8 bases and J by 3 bases, leaving 13 bases between them. Germline CDR1 reads SNHLY; CDR2 reads FYNNEI. This CDR3 has 13 residues. DNA of the CDR3: TGTGCCAGCCTTGGGGGGTCAGACACTGAAGCTTTCTTT. Encoded protein: CASLGGSDTEAFF. The full variable domain, rest sourced from reference TRBV2 and TRBJ1-1, is EPEVTQTPSHQVTQMGQEVILRCVPISNHLYFYWYRQILGQKVEFLVSFYNNEISEKSEIFDDQFSVERPDGSNFTLKIRSTKLEDSAMYFCASLGGSDTEAFFGQGTRLTVV.

This clone showed up just once. This chain links TRBV29-1 with TRBJ2-3; 7 bases line up with TRBD1. CDR1 is SQVTM and CDR2 is ANQGSEA in the germline V gene. With 3 bases clipped from V and 3 bases from J, the junction kept 6 bases outside the gene matches. The CDR3 is 14 residues long. The CDR3 nucleotides are TGCAGCGTTGATTGGGCAGGGGGTACAGATACGCAGTATTTT. Translated: CSVDWAGGTDTQYF.

The gene calls are TRBV28 and TRBJ2-7, with 8 positions matching TRBD2. The germline V gene encodes CDR1 MDHEN and CDR2 SYDVKM. The CDR3 sequence is 14 residues long. J lost 13 bases, V lost 6 bases, and 17 bases had no gene match. CDR3 coding DNA: TGTGCCAGCAGCAGTTCTGGGGGCGGGAGGACCTTCTACTTC. It yields the protein CASSSSGGGRTFYF.

The V call is TRBV2, the J call TRBJ1-1, with no clear D. The CDR3 spans 13 residues. The germline V gene encodes CDR1 SNHLY and CDR2 FYNNEI. The V end lost 4 bases, the J end lost 1 base, and 7 bases lay between the germline ends. The CDR3 coding sequence is TGTGCCAGCAGTGGGAGAGCGAACACTGAAGCTTTCTTT. The encoded protein is CASSGRANTEAFF.

The J gene is TRBJ2-1, the V gene TRBV10-3; a weak D match, TRBD2 (6 bases). The CDR3 is 11 amino acids. Looked up from germline, CDR1 is ENHRY and CDR2 is SYGVKD. The ends were cut back, 11 bases at V and 6 bases at J, with 11 bases in the middle. The CDR3 DNA follows: TGTGCCTCCTCAGCGGGCAATGAGCAGTTCTTC. The encoded protein is CASSAGNEQFF.